This T cell receptor (beta chain) was obtained from a study of blood T cell repertoires in COVID-19 (dated by TCRdb to 2019 to 2021). Concerning the study at large: Samples from collaborators originated in the United States, Italy and Spain and spanned both the acute and convalescent phases of COVID-19. Samples came from the ongoing ImmuneRACE study (first 160 participants) plus 1,254 subjects from 6 global collaborators. Subjects who had been exposed to COVID-19, were actively infected with it, or had recovered from it provided the deeply sampled blood TCRbeta repertoires that made up the dataset. A de-identified subject ID, COVID-19 status, age in years and sex were almost always included in the sample metadata. The prospective study material was composed of cDNA or gDNA derived from T cells, B-cell-depleted T cells, or PBMCs. Where HLA class I and class II types were available, the types were taken from metadata supplied by the sample provider, not from assay-based typing. The repertoires were released in a freely available public database meant as a resource for research on the immune response to SARS-CoV-2. General findings and caveats noted by the study authors: How much clinical and demographic metadata was included differed by source and by participant, and the metadata was provided uncurated.

As concerns this clone: This receptor's antigen is unknown. No much larger clonotype is one base removed from it; base qualities were not supplied.

The immunoSEQ Assay, a bias-controlled multiplex PCR, was used to amplify TCRbeta CDR3 regions from genomic DNA. As for the original processing: The number of nucleated cells in each sample was estimated from the amplification of reference gene primers within the assay. Sequence reads were collapsed and filtered to measure the absolute abundance of every unique TCRbeta CDR3 rearrangement. For each sample, productive Simpson clonality was calculated as the square root of Simpson's diversity index across productive rearrangements. TCRdb limited this immuneACCESS table to in-frame rearrangements with V and J called. A share of clones is missing; checked studies link under half to unresolved V genes, and the rest is unexplained. V and J calls and clone size come straight from that table; D and trimming were deduced from the DNA. For this sample the table gives over 250,000 clones, of which about 83% were detected only once. Jointly, the top ten make up around 10% of the sample.

Looking up the germline V gene (reference sequence) yields CDR1 SGHNT and CDR2 YYREEE. Relative to germline, V is 0 bases shorter and J is 2 bases shorter, with 8 bases between their ends. CDR3 length: 14 amino acids, cysteine to phenylalanine. Here the CDR3 DNA is all that survives: 42 bases in frame from base 1. Another Seattle source contributed samples from volunteer blood donors who had recovered from COVID-19. Each collaborating institution followed its own protocols to collect whole blood in K2EDTA tubes. For TCRbeta analysis, collaborators shipped samples in one of three forms: frozen whole blood, isolated PBMCs, or DNA extracted from either of those sample types.

This receptor was taken from a woman between 50 and 59 years old who had recovered from COVID-19. The chain uses TRBV5-4 and TRBJ1-2; TRBD1 is a possible D gene, resting on 5 matching bases. Specimen: peripheral blood. The nucleotide sequence is TGTGCCAGCAGCTTGGGACAGATCAACTATGGCTACACCTTC. It translates to CASSLGQINYGYTF. Here the CDR3 is joined to the reference TRBV5-4 and TRBJ1-2 genes, and the full variable domain is: ETGVTQSPTHLIKTRGQQVTLRCSSQSGHNTVSWYQQALGQGPQFIFQYYREEENGRGNFPPRFSGLQFPNYSSELNVNALELDDSALYLCASSLGQINYGYTFGSGTRLTVV.